Below are 16 T cell receptor beta chains sequenced from a single sample in a study of immunodeficiency (dated by TCRdb to the late 2010s). Libraries came from the immunoSEQ multiplex PCR assay. TCRdb re-hosts the immuneACCESS table, in-frame sequences only. Its copies lack some clones; in the studies checked, an unresolved V gene accounts for under half of them, and the cause for the rest is not known. The sample table records about a thousand clones; more than 85% of these occur just once. About 1.8% of the sample is taken by the ten largest. Sequenced input: CD4+ T cells from blood. These receptors all stem from a female donor.

V is TRBV7-8 and J is TRBJ2-3, with D uncertain. CDR1 SGHVS and CDR2 FQNEAQ come from the germline V gene. CDR3 length: 17 amino acids. V lost 4 bases and J lost 0, with 17 bases in between. As DNA, the CDR3 is TGTGCCAGCAGCTCCCACCGATTTAGTCATAGCACAGATACGCAGTATTTT. Its translation is CASSSHRFSHSTDTQYF. Using reference TRBV7-8 and TRBJ2-3 for the parts outside the CDR3, the full variable domain is GAGVSQSPRYKVAKRGQDVALRCDPISGHVSLFWYQQALGQGPEFLTYFQNEAQLDKSGLPSDRFFAERPEGSVSTLKIQRTQQEDSAVYLCASSSHRFSHSTDTQYFGPGTRLTVL.

The chain uses TRBV6-5 and TRBJ1-1, with 9 bases identical to TRBD1. The CDR3 spans 11 residues. Per germline, CDR1 MNHEY and CDR2 SVGAGI. With V trimmed by 6 bases and J by 12 bases, 5 bases remained unmatched. CDR3 amino acids: CASRDRGTTFF. The CDR3 bases are TGTGCCAGCAGGGACAGGGGAACAACTTTCTTT.

This clone was seen more than once but under ten times. This rearrangement joins TRBV13 to TRBJ1-1; D unresolved. Between the trimmed V and J ends, which lost 2 bases and 4 bases, there was a span of 8 bases. Germline CDR1 and CDR2: PRHDT and FYEKMQ (reference sequence). This CDR3 spans 13 amino acids. The CDR3 region has the DNA TGTGCCAGCAGCTTAAGGGTAGGCACTGAAGCTTTCTTT. This translates into CASSLRVGTEAFF.

The chain combines TRBV24-1 with TRBJ2-1; TRBD2 matches at 8 bases. Germline V lookup: CDR1 KGHDR, CDR2 SFDVKD. CDR3 size: 15 residues. Trimming at V came to 4 bases and at J to 4 bases, leaving 5 bases not matched to a gene. This CDR3 reads CATSESGLGYNEQFF. The CDR3 coding sequence is TGTGCCACCAGTGAGTCGGGACTAGGGTACAATGAGCAGTTCTTC.

This clone was recorded only once. V gene TRBV28 combines with J gene TRBJ2-1; D gene ambiguous. The CDR3 spans 15 residues. Deletions cut 7 bases from V and 4 bases from J, with 17 bases between. CDR1 and CDR2 (germline): MDHEN, SYDVKM. Written as DNA, the CDR3 is TGTGCCAGCATGCCGCCAGGAGCGATGTACAATGAGCAGTTCTTC. It is translated as CASMPPGAMYNEQFF. The whole variable domain, filled in from reference TRBV28 and TRBJ2-1, reads DVKVTQSSRYLVKRTGEKVFLECVQDMDHENMFWYRQDPGLGLRLIYFSYDVKMKEKGDIPEGYSVSREKKERFSLILESASTNQTSMYLCASMPPGAMYNEQFFGPGTRLTVL.

The V call is TRBV10-3, the J call TRBJ2-3; a possible D gene is TRBD1 (5 bases). Per germline, CDR1 ENHRY and CDR2 SYGVKD. CDR3 length equals 15 residues. Between the trimmed V and J ends, which lost 1 base and 1 base, there was a span of 9 bases. The CDR3 nucleotides are TGTGCCATCAGTGAGTATGTACAGGGCACAGATACGCAGTATTTT. It specifies CAISEYVQGTDTQYF.

The rearrangement uses TRBV5-1 and TRBJ2-5; TRBD1 is a possible D gene (5 bases). V dropped 1 base and J dropped 7 bases, with 11 bases sitting between them. This CDR3 is 13 amino acids long. Germline loops: CDR1 SGHRS, CDR2 YFSETQ. Here the CDR3 DNA reads TGCGCCAGCAGCTTGTTACCGCAGGGGACCCAGTACTTC. Protein sequence: CASSLLPQGTQYF.

CDR3 amino acids: CASSLRQGAGETQYF. Written as DNA, the CDR3 is TGTGCCAGCAGCCTACGACAGGGGGCGGGAGAGACCCAGTACTTC. The V gene is TRBV11-3, the J gene TRBJ2-5, with TRBD1 matching over 10 bases. V lost 5 bases to trimming and J lost 4 bases; unmatched junction nucleotides: 7. The CDR3 is 15 residues long. Per the germline V gene, CDR1 is SGHNT and CDR2 is YENEEA. The complete variable domain, with remaining parts taken from reference TRBV11-3 and TRBJ2-5, reads EAGVVQSPRYKIIEKKQPVAFWCNPISGHNTLYWYLQNLGQGPELLIRYENEEAVDDSQLPKDRFSAERLKGVDSTLKIQPAELGDSAVYLCASSLRQGAGETQYFGPGTRLLVL.

The chain carries TRBV27 and TRBJ2-1; 10 bases match TRBD2. V was pared by 4 bases and J by 5 bases, with 5 bases of the junction left unmatched. CDR1 is MNHEY and CDR2 is SMNVEV in the germline V gene (reference sequence). The CDR3 extends over 15 amino acids. The CDR3 coding sequence is TGTGCCAGCAGTTATAGCGGGGGGCCGAACAATGAGCAGTTCTTC. Translation gives CASSYSGGPNNEQFF.

This clone came up once. The V and J genes are TRBV5-1 and TRBJ2-1; D is perhaps TRBD2 (6 bases). V was cut by 3 bases and J by 0 bases, with 16 bases left in between. Germline-derived CDR1 and CDR2 are SGHRS and YFSETQ. The CDR3 has 17 residues. DNA of the CDR3: TGCGCCAGCAGCTCGACCCTTTTGGGACTCTCCTACAATGAGCAGTTCTTC. This codes for CASSSTLLGLSYNEQFF. The full variable domain, rest sourced from reference TRBV5-1 and TRBJ2-1, is KAGVTQTPRYLIKTRGQQVTLSCSPISGHRSVSWYQQTPGQGLQFLFEYFSETQRNKGNFPGRFSGRQFSNSRSEMNVSTLELGDSALYLCASSSTLLGLSYNEQFFGPGTRLTVL.

The V gene is TRBV12-3 or TRBV12-4, the J gene TRBJ2-2; no reliable D call. Deletions cut 7 bases from V and 5 bases from J, with 5 bases between. This CDR3 spans 11 amino acids. CDR3 protein: CASTITGELFF. The CDR3 DNA reads TGTGCCAGCACCATTACCGGGGAGCTGTTTTTT.

CDR3 in DNA: TGTGCCAGCAGCCCAGCCGTTCCGACAGGGTTTAATTCACCCCTCCACTTT. Amino acid sequence: CASSPAVPTGFNSPLHF. The chain joins TRBV27 to TRBJ1-6, with TRBD1 matching over 7 bases. The CDR3 totals 17 residues. Trimming cost V 6 bases and J 6 bases; bases outside gene matches: 14. Germline-derived CDR1 and CDR2 are MNHEY and SMNVEV (reference sequence).

This clone has just one count. The V and J genes are TRBV7-2 and TRBJ2-1; D unclear. The germline gives CDR1 SGHTA, CDR2 FQGNSA. There are 14 residues in the CDR3. With 4 bases removed from V and 2 bases from J, the gap between germline ends came to 9 bases. The CDR3, as DNA: TGTGCCAGCAGCTCAGAACCTACCTACAATGAGCAGTTCTTC. Protein product: CASSSEPTYNEQFF.

CDR3 DNA: TGTGCCAGCAGCCAAGAAGGCAGCTCCAATGAAAAACTGTTTTTT. Its translation: CASSQEGSSNEKLFF. V is TRBV3-1 (or the pseudogene TRBV3-2) and J is TRBJ1-4; D ambiguous. Germline V CDR1 and CDR2: LGHDT, YNNKEL (reference sequence). The CDR3 runs to 15 residues. The V end was cut by 0 bases, the J end by 5 bases, with 10 bases between.

This clone was found once. The chain joins TRBV5-6 to TRBJ1-4, with TRBD1 matching 8 bases. Losses at the gene ends were 2 bases for V and 0 bases for J; bases not matched to a gene: 9. This CDR3 spans 18 amino acids. Looked up from germline, CDR1 is SGHDT and CDR2 is YYEEEE. For the CDR3, the DNA is TGTGCCAGCAGCTTCCGGACAGGGAGGGGAGCAACTAATGAAAAACTGTTTTTT. Amino acids: CASSFRTGRGATNEKLFF.

This sequence joins TRBV3-1 (or the pseudogene TRBV3-2) and TRBJ1-4; D may be TRBD1 (6 bases). This CDR3 region has 15 residues. Trimming shortened V by 0 bases and J by 6 bases, and 11 bases separated the two germline ends. Germline V gene lookup returns CDR1 LGHDT and CDR2 YNNKEL (reference sequence). The CDR3 protein is CASSQETGGDEKLFF. CDR3 DNA sequence: TGTGCCAGCAGCCAAGAGACAGGCGGGGATGAAAAACTGTTTTTT.